The entry below gives a single TCR beta chain sequence along with its context. Its antigen is not identified. Study conclusions and caveats: The TCR gene usage of tumor memory CD4+ T cells clustered together with blood and lymph node memory CD4+ cells and with lymph node naive CD4+ cells.

Semi-nested PCR with Nested Universal Primer A followed constant-region reverse priming of full-length variable regions. MiXCR was run by TCRdb on the 5' RACE reads, yielding one entry per CDR3 protein. Of about 57,000 distinct CDR3 sequences in the sample, around a quarter were seen once. V was clipped by 6 bases and J by 0 bases; unmatched bases: 7. Germline values: CDR1 DFQATT, CDR2 SNEGSKA (reference sequence). The CDR3 is 14 amino acids. The V and J genes are TRBV20-1 and TRBJ2-5, with 7 bases identical to TRBD1. This clonotype originated in a female donor with breast cancer. The sequenced sample was tumor-infiltrating memory CD4+ T cells sorted from the breast tumor. Subset in this sample: memory CD4+ T cells, CD4+CD45RO+CD25-. In DNA form, the CDR3 reads TGCAGTGCCAGCTTGGGACAGTACCAAGAGACCCAGTACTTC. Translated: CSASLGQYQETQYF.